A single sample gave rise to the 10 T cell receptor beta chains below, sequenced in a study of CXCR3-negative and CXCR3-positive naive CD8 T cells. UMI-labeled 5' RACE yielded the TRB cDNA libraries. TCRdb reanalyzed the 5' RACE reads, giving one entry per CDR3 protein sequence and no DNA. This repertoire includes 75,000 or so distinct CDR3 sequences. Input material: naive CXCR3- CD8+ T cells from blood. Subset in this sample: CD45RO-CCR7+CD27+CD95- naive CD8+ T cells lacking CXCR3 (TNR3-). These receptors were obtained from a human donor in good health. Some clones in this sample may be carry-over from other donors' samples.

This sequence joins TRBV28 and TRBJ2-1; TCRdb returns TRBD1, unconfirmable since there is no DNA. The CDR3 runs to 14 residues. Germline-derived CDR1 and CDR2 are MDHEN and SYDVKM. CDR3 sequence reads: CASSSRDAYNEQFF.

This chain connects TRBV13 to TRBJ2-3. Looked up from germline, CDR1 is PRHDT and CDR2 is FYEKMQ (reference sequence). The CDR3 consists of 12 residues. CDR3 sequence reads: CASSRDADTQYF.

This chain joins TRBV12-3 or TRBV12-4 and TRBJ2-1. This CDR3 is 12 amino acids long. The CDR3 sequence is CASRDVGNEQFF.

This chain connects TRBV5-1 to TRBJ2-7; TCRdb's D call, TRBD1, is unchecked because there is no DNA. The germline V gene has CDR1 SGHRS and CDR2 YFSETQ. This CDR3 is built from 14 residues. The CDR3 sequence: CASSLEGHGYEQYF.

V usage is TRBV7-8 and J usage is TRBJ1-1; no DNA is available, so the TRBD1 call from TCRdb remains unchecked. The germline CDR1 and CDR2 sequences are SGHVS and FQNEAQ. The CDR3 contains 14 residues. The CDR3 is CASSPPRAGTEAFF. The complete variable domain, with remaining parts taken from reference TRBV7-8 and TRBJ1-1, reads GAGVSQSPRYKVAKRGQDVALRCDPISGHVSLFWYQQALGQGPEFLTYFQNEAQLDKSGLPSDRFFAERPEGSVSTLKIQRTQQEDSAVYLCASSPPRAGTEAFFGQGTRLTVV.

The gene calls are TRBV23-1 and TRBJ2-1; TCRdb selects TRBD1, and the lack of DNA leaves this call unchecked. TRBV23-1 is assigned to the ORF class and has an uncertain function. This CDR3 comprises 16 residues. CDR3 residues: CASSPTDRGQENEQFF.

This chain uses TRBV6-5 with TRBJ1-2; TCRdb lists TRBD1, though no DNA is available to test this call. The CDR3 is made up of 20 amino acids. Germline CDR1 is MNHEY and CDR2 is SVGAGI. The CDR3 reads CASSYSILGTGGSANYGYTF.

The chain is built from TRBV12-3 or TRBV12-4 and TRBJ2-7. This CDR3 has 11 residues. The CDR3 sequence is CASSAAYEQYF.

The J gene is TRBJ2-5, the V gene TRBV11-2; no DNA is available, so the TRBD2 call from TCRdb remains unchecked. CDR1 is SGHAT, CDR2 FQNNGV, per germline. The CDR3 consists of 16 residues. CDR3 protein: CASSLVTSGGGETQYF.

This CDR3 is CASSQGLGDEQYF. The chain couples TRBV7-9 to TRBJ2-7; there is no DNA to check the TCRdb D call of TRBD2. The CDR3 has 13 residues. CDR1 and CDR2 from the germline V gene are SEHNR and FQNEAQ (reference sequence).